This entry describes one T cell receptor beta chain. Its antigen remains undetermined. One end of the junction varies from germline; a read error may be responsible. This sample is drawn from a study of T cells generated in artificial thymic organoids (dated by TCRdb to about 2017). With respect to the entire study: The TCR alpha and beta CDR3 repertoires of CD8 single positive T cells derived from in vitro artificial thymic organoids were compared with those of thymic and peripheral blood naive CD8 T cells. The repertoire sequencing data shown were described as representative of three independent experiments.

To build artificial thymic organoids, human HSPCs were aggregated with MS5 murine stromal cells transduced with human DLL1, and the aggregates were cultured at an air-liquid interface. Organoids were seeded with FACS-purified CD34+CD3- hematopoietic stem and progenitor cells depleted of residual T cells. Organoids were cultured in serum-free RB27 medium: RPMI 1640 supplemented with B27, FLT3L, IL-7 and ascorbic acid. Before RNA extraction, CD3+TCRalphabeta+CD8 single positive T cells from organoids and thymus were sorted by FACS. Total RNA was purified from about 40,000 to 200,000 sorted cells per sample with the RNeasy Micro kit, and quality checked on an Agilent RNA 6000 Nano chip. The investigation overall reported the following: CD8 single positive T cells derived from organoids showed physiological TCR clonotype diversity comparable to the diversity seen in thymic and blood naive CD8 T cells. No skewed Valpha or Vbeta usage appeared in organoid-derived T cells, arguing against dominance of unconventional lineages or clonal expansions.

TCRalpha and TCRbeta libraries were amplified separately by semi-nested PCR with Advantage 2 and reverse primers in the TRAC or TRBC constant regions. First-strand cDNA synthesis used between 3.5 and 500 ng of total RNA. The TCR cDNA libraries were generated by 5'-RACE using the SMARTer PCR cDNA Synthesis kit, with a poly-dT primer driving first-strand synthesis. The semi-nested reverse primers in the constant regions carried 5-nucleotide sample-specific barcodes, and the PCR products were cleaned up with the Zymo DNA Clean and Concentrator-5 kit. As many as ten barcoded samples were combined into a pool, ligated to Illumina adaptors, and sequenced on an Illumina MiSeq as 2 x 150 bp paired-end reads. The study's own analysis went as follows. After demultiplexing, reads were aligned with BLAT to a custom library containing all human TRAV, TRAJ, TRBV, TRBD and TRBJ combinations from IMGT. The best BLAT hits were picked using pslCDnaFilter (-maxAligns=1, -ignoreIntrons), and custom Perl scripts were used to calculate clonotype frequencies. TCRdb reprocessing: public reads trimmed at Q25 with fastp, clones called with MiXCR, in-frame beta chains kept. Each CDR3 protein appears once, grouped with its most common genes and DNA. TCRdb's processing, not the study's, gives the V and J calls here. The sample table contains several thousand distinct CDR3 sequences; only one count was recorded for 20% to 30% of them. The biggest ten clones account for around 3.1% of the sample.

The germline V gene sets CDR1 to SQVTM and CDR2 to ANQGSEA. The CDR3 measures 13 amino acids from cysteine to phenylalanine. Only the CDR3 DNA is retained, 39 bases long and in frame from the first base. The clonotype originates from a human donor who gave cord blood stem cells for thymic organoid culture, a cardiac surgery patient who gave postnatal thymus, or a blood donor (not recorded which). The specimen sequenced was naive CD8+ T cells grown in artificial thymic organoids from cord blood stem and progenitor cells. This specimen's cell subset or site label, per the study, means: CD3+TCRalphabeta+CD8SP T cells; for blood, CD45RO-CCR7+ naive CD8+ T cells. The rearranged chain carries TRBV29-1 and TRBJ1-1; perhaps TRBD1 is the D gene, with 6 bases matching. The nucleotides are TGCAGCGTTTTCAGGGGAGAGGACACTGAAGCTCTCTTT. The encoded protein is CSVFRGEDTEALF.